Listed below are T cell receptor beta chains from one sample, sequenced in a study of blood T cell repertoires in COVID-19. Using immunoSEQ multiplex PCR, the repertoire was profiled, and TCRdb retains in-frame clones only, with some absent. Among under 200,000 clones listed, roughly 80% were seen once. The specimen sequenced was peripheral blood. Receptors originate from a man aged 60 to 69 with acute or convalescent COVID-19. CDR3s include the opening cysteine and the closing phenylalanine or tryptophan. The order of the fields is D gene, clone size, J gene, V gene, CDR3 DNA, CDR3 protein. A D gene is named only where the DNA matches it firmly. The listing skips clone size in some rows; elsewhere it reads once, few, many or a size class.

. | . | TRBJ1-1 | TRBV19 | TGTGCCAGTAGTATAGATTATCAGGGTGAGAGCACTGAAGCTTTCTTT | CASSIDYQGESTEAFF
TRBD1 | few | TRBJ2-2 | TRBV7-6 | TGTGCCAGCAGCTTAGGGGGGACAGGACGGGCCGGGGAGCTGTTTTTT | CASSLGGTGRAGELFF
TRBD2 | . | TRBJ2-1 | TRBV5-6 | TGTGCCAGCAGCTTCGTTCGGTGGCGGGAGACAAGTCTTTACAATGAGCAGTTCTTC | CASSFVRWRETSLYNEQFF
. | . | TRBJ2-3 | TRBV10-3 | TGTGCCACCCTTAGCGGCCTCACAGATACGCAGTATTTT | CATLSGLTDTQYF
. | . | TRBJ1-3 | TRBV2 | TGTGCCAGCAGTTCCGCACACAGCTCTGGAAACACCATATATTTT | CASSSAHSSGNTIYF
. | . | TRBJ1-2 | TRBV12-3/TRBV12-4 | TGTGCCAGCAGCCTGGTCCCTATCGGTGGCTACACCTTC | CASSLVPIGGYTF
TRBD2 | . | TRBJ2-1 | TRBV5-1 | TGCGCCAGCAGCTCCTACCCACTAGCGGCAGACAATGAGCAGTTCTTC | CASSSYPLAADNEQFF
. | . | TRBJ1-5 | TRBV12-3/TRBV12-4 | TGTGCCAGCAGTTTTACCGGGAATCAGCCCCAGCATTTT | CASSFTGNQPQHF
TRBD2 | . | TRBJ2-7 | TRBV5-1 | TGCGCCAGCAGCCGGGATTCTGTAGCGGGGTTCTACGAGCAGTACTTC | CASSRDSVAGFYEQYF
TRBD1 | few | TRBJ1-1 | TRBV28 | TGTGCCAGCAGCATGACAGGGGGACCCACTGAAGCTTTCTTT | CASSMTGGPTEAFF
TRBD1 | . | TRBJ1-6 | TRBV19 | TGTGCCAGTAGTAGCCGGGGGACAGGGAGCTCCTATAATTCACCCCTCCACTTT | CASSSRGTGSSYNSPLHF
. | . | TRBJ1-5 | TRBV30 | TGTGCCTGGTCCGACAGGTTCAATCAGCCCCAGCATTTT | CAWSDRFNQPQHF
. | . | TRBJ1-1 | TRBV10-3 | TGTGCCATCAGTGAAGGGGTTTTCACTGAAGCTTTCTTT | CAISEGVFTEAFF
TRBD1 | . | TRBJ1-1 | TRBV4-1 | TGCGCCAGCAGCCAACCGGGACAGATCAACACTGAAGCTTTCTTT | CASSQPGQINTEAFF
. | . | TRBJ1-5 | TRBV6-1 | TGTGCCAGCAGTGGTTCGCATATCTATAGCAATCAGCCCCAGCATTTT | CASSGSHIYSNQPQHF
TRBD1 | . | TRBJ1-2 | TRBV9 | TGTGCCAGCAGCGTCGAGGACAGGGGCGAGACCTATGGCTACACCTTC | CASSVEDRGETYGYTF
. | . | TRBJ1-2 | TRBV24-1 | TGTGCCACCAGTGATTTAGCAGGGCAGACGATCTATGGCTACACCTTC | CATSDLAGQTIYGYTF
TRBD1 | few | TRBJ1-4 | TRBV9 | TGTGCCAGCAGCGCAGGGGACAGGGGTTCAAGGGAAAAACTGTTTTTT | CASSAGDRGSREKLFF
TRBD2 | once | TRBJ2-3 | TRBV2 | TGTGCCAGCAGCCCTCCACCCTGGACTAGCGGGGGCCAATTACCCCTAGATACGCAGTATTTT | CASSPPPWTSGGQLPLDTQYF
TRBD2 | . | TRBJ2-1 | TRBV3-1/TRBV3-2 | TGTGCCAGCGAGGGGTTAGCGGGAATTGAGCAGTTCTTC | CASEGLAGIEQFF
. | . | TRBJ1-1 | TRBV7-2 | TGTGCCAGCAGCTTAGCAGGGGCCACTGAAGCTTTCTTT | CASSLAGATEAFF
TRBD2 | . | TRBJ2-1 | TRBV9 | TGTGCCAGCAGCGTAGGCGGGAGTAGGAATGAGCAGTTCTTC | CASSVGGSRNEQFF
TRBD1 | . | TRBJ1-2 | TRBV25-1 | TGTGCCAGCAGTCGAACAGGGGGCGGACATGGCTACACCTTC | CASSRTGGGHGYTF
. | . | TRBJ2-3 | TRBV19 | TGTGCCAGTAGTGGAAAGGGCAGGGAGGAAGATACGCAGTATTTT | CASSGKGREEDTQYF
. | . | TRBJ2-7 | TRBV2 | TGTGCCAGCAGTGCAGGGCAGGCCGCCGAGCAGTACTTC | CASSAGQAAEQYF
TRBD2 | few | TRBJ2-7 | TRBV3-1/TRBV3-2 | TGTGCCAGCAGTCCGTTTCCTAGCGGGAGATTCAACGAGCAGTACTTC | CASSPFPSGRFNEQYF
. | . | TRBJ1-3 | TRBV7-2 | TGTGCCAGCAGCTTATCGGGGGGGGCTAGAAACACCATATATTTT | CASSLSGGARNTIYF
. | . | TRBJ1-2 | TRBV12-3/TRBV12-4 | TGTGCCAGCAGACCCGGGGGGGCGGACGGCTACACCTTC | CASRPGGADGYTF
. | few | TRBJ2-2 | TRBV6-2/TRBV6-3 | TGTGCCAGCAGTTACGTCAGGGCCGGGGAGCTGTTTTTT | CASSYVRAGELFF
. | . | TRBJ1-3 | TRBV6-5 | TGTGCCGCGGCGCGGGCCTCTGGAAACACCATATATTTT | CAAARASGNTIYF
. | . | TRBJ1-6 | TRBV7-9 | TGTGCCAGCAGCTTAGAGGCCCTGACAGCTACTGTCCTCCACTTT | CASSLEALTATVLHF
TRBD1 | . | TRBJ1-1 | TRBV4-1 | TGCGCCAGCAGCCGGCCGGACAGGGGGAACACTGAAGCTTTCTTT | CASSRPDRGNTEAFF
. | . | TRBJ2-7 | TRBV13 | TGTGCCAGCAGCTTCGGGTCCAGGGTTGAGCAGTACTTC | CASSFGSRVEQYF
. | . | TRBJ1-3 | TRBV9 | TGTGCCAGCAGCGTAGGCCCAGGGGCAGCTTCTTCTGGAAACACCATATATTTT | CASSVGPGAASSGNTIYF
. | . | TRBJ1-2 | TRBV5-4 | TGTGCCAGCAGCTTGGGGGGGCTCTATGGCTACACCTTC | CASSLGGLYGYTF
. | once | TRBJ1-5 | TRBV19 | TGTGCCAGTAGTATAGATCGAGGGGGAGGGTCTAGCAATCAGCCCCAGCATTTT | CASSIDRGGGSSNQPQHF
. | . | TRBJ1-1 | TRBV3-1/TRBV3-2 | TGTGCCAGCAGCCGCGGGAACACTGAAGCTTTCTTT | CASSRGNTEAFF
TRBD1 | . | TRBJ1-2 | TRBV9 | TGTGCCAGCAGCGCTGTCCCGGGACAGTATGGCTACACCTTC | CASSAVPGQYGYTF
. | . | TRBJ2-3 | TRBV11-3 | TGTGCCAGCAGCTTGCTCCGGGGTAGCACAGATACGCAGTATTTT | CASSLLRGSTDTQYF
. | . | TRBJ1-2 | TRBV28 | TGTGCCAGCAGCACCGGGACATCTTATGGCTACACCTTC | CASSTGTSYGYTF
TRBD1 | . | TRBJ1-2 | TRBV2 | TGTGCCAGCAGTCTCCGACAGGGGGATGGCTACACCTTC | CASSLRQGDGYTF
. | . | TRBJ1-1 | TRBV10-2 | TGCGCCAGCAGTGGAACTGGCACTGAAGCTTTCTTT | CASSGTGTEAFF
. | . | TRBJ2-1 | TRBV5-1 | TGCGCCAGCAGCAACGCCGGGACAACGTCCTACAATGAGCAGTTCTTC | CASSNAGTTSYNEQFF
TRBD2 | . | TRBJ2-7 | TRBV4-1 | TGCGCCAGCAGCCGAGGGGTAGCGGGACTCTACGAGCAGTACTTC | CASSRGVAGLYEQYF
. | . | TRBJ2-1 | TRBV3-1/TRBV3-2 | TGTGCCAGCAGCCTCTATGGGGGCCGGGAGGCCTACAATGAGCAGTTCTTC | CASSLYGGREAYNEQFF
. | . | TRBJ2-7 | TRBV5-1 | TGCGCCAGCAGCTTGGCAGGGACATACGAGCAGTACTTC | CASSLAGTYEQYF
. | . | TRBJ1-2 | TRBV10-3 | TGTGCCATCAGTGCCCCTTCCAGGGCGCCCTATGGCTACACCTTC | CAISAPSRAPYGYTF
TRBD1 | . | TRBJ1-1 | TRBV5-8 | TGTGCCAGCAGCTTAGTGGACAGGGAGATTCCTGAAGCTTTCTTT | CASSLVDREIPEAFF
TRBD2 | few | TRBJ2-3 | TRBV10-3 | TGTGCCATCAGGGCCGATGGACTAGCAGCAGATACGCAGTATTTT | CAIRADGLAADTQYF
. | once | TRBJ2-2 | TRBV7-3 | TGTGCCAGCAGCTCCCGAGAGTCCGGGGAGCTGTTTTTT | CASSSRESGELFF
. | . | TRBJ1-4 | TRBV4-1 | TGCGCCAGCAGCCAAGATGCAGGGTACTATGAAAAACTGTTTTTT | CASSQDAGYYEKLFF